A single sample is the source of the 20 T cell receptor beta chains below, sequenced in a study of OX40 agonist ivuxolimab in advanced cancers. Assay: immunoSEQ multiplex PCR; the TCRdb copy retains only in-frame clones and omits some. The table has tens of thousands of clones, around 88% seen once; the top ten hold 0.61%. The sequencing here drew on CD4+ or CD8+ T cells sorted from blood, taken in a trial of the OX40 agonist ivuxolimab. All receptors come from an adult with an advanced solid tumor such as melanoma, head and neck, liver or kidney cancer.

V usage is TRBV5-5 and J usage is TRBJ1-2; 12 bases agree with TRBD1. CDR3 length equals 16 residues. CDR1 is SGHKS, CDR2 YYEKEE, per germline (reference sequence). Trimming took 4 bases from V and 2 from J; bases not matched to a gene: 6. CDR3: CASSVTGQGANYGYTF. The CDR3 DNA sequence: TGTGCCAGCAGCGTAACGGGACAGGGGGCAAACTATGGCTACACCTTC.

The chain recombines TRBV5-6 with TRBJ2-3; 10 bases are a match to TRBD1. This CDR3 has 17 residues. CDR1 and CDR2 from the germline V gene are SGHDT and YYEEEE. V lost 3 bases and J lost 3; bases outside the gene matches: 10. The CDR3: CASSSDWGQGTTDTQYF. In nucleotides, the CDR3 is TGTGCCAGCAGCTCCGATTGGGGACAGGGGACTACAGATACGCAGTATTTT.

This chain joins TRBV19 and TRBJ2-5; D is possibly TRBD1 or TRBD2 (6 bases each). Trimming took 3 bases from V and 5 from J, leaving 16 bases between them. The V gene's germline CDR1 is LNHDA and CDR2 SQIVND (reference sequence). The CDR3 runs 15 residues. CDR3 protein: CASSIEGGGVETQYF. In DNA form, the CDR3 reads TGTGCCAGTAGTATCGAGGGGGGAGGTGTCGAGACCCAGTACTTC.

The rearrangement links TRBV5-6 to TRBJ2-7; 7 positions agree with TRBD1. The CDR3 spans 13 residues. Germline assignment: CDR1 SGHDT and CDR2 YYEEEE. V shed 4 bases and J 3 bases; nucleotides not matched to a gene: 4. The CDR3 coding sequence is TGTGCCAGCAGCCGGGACAGCGGCTACGAGCAGTACTTC. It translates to CASSRDSGYEQYF. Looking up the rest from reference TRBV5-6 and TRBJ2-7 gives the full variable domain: DAGVTQSPTHLIKTRGQQVTLRCSPKSGHDTVSWYQQALGQGPQFIFQYYEEEERQRGNFPDRFSGHQFPNYSSELNVNALLLGDSALYLCASSRDSGYEQYFGPGTRLTVT.

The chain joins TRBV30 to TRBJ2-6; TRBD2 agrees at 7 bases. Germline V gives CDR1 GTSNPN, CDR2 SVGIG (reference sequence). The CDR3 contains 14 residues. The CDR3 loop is CVSGGNSGANVLTF. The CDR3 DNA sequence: TGTGTCTCCGGGGGGAACTCTGGGGCCAACGTCCTGACTTTC.

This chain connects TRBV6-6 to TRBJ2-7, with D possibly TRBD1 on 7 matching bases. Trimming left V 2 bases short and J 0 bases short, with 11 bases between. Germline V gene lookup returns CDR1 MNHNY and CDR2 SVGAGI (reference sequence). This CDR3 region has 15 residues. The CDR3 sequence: CASSYAGQFSYEQYF. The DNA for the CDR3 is TGTGCCAGCAGTTACGCGGGACAGTTCTCCTACGAGCAGTACTTC.

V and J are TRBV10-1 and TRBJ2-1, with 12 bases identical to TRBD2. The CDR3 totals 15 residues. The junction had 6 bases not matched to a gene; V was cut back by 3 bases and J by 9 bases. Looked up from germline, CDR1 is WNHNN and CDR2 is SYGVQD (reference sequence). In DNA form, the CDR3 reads TGCGCCAGCAGTGAACTAGCGGGAGGCGGCGGTGAGCAGTTCTTC. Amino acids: CASSELAGGGGEQFF.

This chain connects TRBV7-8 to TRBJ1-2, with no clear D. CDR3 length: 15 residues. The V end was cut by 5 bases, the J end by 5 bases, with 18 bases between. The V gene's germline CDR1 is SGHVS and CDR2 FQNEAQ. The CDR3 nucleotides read TGTGCCAGCAGCCGAGCTAGTATCGGACCGTATGGCTACACCTTC. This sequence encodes CASSRASIGPYGYTF. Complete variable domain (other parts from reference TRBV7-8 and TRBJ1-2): GAGVSQSPRYKVAKRGQDVALRCDPISGHVSLFWYQQALGQGPEFLTYFQNEAQLDKSGLPSDRFFAERPEGSVSTLKIQRTQQEDSAVYLCASSRASIGPYGYTFGSGTRLTVV.

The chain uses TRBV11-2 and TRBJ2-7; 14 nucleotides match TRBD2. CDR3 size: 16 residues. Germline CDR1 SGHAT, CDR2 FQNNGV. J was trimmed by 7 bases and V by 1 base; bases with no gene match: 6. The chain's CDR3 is CASSLVRLAGGREQYF. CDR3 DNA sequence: TGTGCCAGCAGCTTAGTCCGACTAGCGGGAGGGCGGGAGCAGTACTTC.

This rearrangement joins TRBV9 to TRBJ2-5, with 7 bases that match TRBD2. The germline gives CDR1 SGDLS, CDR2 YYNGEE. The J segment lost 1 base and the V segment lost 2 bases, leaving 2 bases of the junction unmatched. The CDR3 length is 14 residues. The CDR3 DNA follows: TGTGCCAGCAGCGTGGGGACTATCCAAGAGACCCAGTACTTC. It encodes CASSVGTIQETQYF.

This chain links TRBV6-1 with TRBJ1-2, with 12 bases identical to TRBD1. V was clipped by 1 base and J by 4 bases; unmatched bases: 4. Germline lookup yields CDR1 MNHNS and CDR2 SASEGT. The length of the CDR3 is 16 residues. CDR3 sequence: CASSEGDRGLIYGYTF. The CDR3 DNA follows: TGTGCCAGCAGTGAAGGGGACAGGGGGCTTATCTATGGCTACACCTTC.

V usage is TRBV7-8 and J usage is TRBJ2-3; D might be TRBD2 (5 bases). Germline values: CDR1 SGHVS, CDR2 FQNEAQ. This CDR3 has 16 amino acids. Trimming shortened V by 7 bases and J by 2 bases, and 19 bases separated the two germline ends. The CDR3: CASTPGGLKYTDTQYF. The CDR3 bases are TGTGCCAGCACCCCTGGCGGGCTCAAATACACAGATACGCAGTATTTT.

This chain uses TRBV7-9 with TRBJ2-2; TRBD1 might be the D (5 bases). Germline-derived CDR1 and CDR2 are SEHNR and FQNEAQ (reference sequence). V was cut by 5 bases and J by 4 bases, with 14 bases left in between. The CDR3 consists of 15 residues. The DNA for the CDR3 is TGTGCCAGCAGCACCCAGGGTTTTACCACCGGGGAGCTGTTTTTT. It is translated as CASSTQGFTTGELFF. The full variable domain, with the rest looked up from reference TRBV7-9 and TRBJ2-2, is DTGVSQNPRHKITKRGQNVTFRCDPISEHNRLYWYRQTLGQGPEFLTYFQNEAQLEKSRLLSDRFSAERPKGSFSTLEIQRTEQGDSAMYLCASSTQGFTTGELFFGEGSRLTVL.

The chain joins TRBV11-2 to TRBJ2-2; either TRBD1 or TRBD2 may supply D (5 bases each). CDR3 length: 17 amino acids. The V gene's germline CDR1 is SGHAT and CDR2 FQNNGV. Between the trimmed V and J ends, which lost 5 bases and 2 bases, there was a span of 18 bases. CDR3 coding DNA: TGTGCCAGCAGCCCGGGGACCCGCGACAAAAACACCGGGGAGCTGTTTTTT. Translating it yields CASSPGTRDKNTGELFF.

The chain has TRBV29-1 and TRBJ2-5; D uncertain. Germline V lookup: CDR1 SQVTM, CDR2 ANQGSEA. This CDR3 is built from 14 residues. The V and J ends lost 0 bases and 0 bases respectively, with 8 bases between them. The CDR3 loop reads CSVEEAMYQETQYF. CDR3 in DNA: TGCAGCGTTGAAGAGGCGATGTACCAAGAGACCCAGTACTTC. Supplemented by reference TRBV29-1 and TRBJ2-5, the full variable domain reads SAVISQKPSRDICQRGTSLTIQCQVDSQVTMMFWYRQQPGQSLTLIATANQGSEATYESGFVIDKFPISRPNLTFSTLTVSNMSPEDSSIYLCSVEEAMYQETQYFGPGTRLLVL.

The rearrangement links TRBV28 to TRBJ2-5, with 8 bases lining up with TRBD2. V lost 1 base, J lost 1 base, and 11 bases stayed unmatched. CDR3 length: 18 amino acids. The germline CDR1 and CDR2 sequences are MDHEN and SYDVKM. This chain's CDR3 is CASSLFAGGLLIQETQYF. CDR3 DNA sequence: TGTGCCAGCAGTTTATTTGCGGGAGGCCTCCTAATCCAAGAGACCCAGTACTTC.

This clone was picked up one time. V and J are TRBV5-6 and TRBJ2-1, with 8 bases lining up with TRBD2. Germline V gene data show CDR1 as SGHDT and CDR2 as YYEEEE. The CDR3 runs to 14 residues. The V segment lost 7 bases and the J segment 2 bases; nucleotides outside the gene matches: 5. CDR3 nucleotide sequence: TGTGCCAGCTTCCGGGAGGGGCCCTACAATGAGCAGTTCTTC. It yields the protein CASFREGPYNEQFF.

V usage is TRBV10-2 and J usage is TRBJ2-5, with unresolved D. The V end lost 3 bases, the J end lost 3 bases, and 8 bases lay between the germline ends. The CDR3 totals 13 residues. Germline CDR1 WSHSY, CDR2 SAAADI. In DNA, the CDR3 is TGCGCCAGCAGTGATGTTGGAAAAGAGACCCAGTACTTC. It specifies CASSDVGKETQYF.

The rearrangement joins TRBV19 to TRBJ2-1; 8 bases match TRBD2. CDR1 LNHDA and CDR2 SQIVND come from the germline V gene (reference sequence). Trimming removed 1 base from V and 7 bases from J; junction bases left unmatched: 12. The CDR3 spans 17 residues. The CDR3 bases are TGTGCCAGTAGTATAGGGCCGGGACTAGGAGTAGGGAATGAGCAGTTCTTC. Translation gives CASSIGPGLGVGNEQFF.

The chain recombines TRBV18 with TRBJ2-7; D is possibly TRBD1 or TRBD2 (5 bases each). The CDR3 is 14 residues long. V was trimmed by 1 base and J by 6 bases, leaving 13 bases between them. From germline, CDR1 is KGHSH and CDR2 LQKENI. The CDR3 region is CASSPLRENGEQYF. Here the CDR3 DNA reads TGTGCCAGCTCACCACTCAGGGAGAACGGCGAGCAGTACTTC. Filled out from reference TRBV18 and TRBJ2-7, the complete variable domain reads NAGVMQNPRHLVRRRGQEARLRCSPMKGHSHVYWYRQLPEEGLKFMVYLQKENIIDESGMPKERFSAEFPKEGPSILRIQQVVRGDSAAYFCASSPLRENGEQYFGPGTRLTVT.